The text below deals with one TCR beta chain. The target antigen is unknown. Germline assignment: CDR1 MNHEY and CDR2 SVGAGI. The CDR3 extends over 13 amino acids. The ends were cut back, 8 bases at V and 2 bases at J, with 12 bases in the middle. TCR beta libraries were built from RNA through three nested multiplex PCR rounds using modified ARM-PCR. MiXCR was run by TCRdb on the multiplex PCR reads, yielding one entry per CDR3 protein. This sample carries approximately 12,000 distinct CDR3 sequences, 65% to 70% of them seen once, and the ten largest clones take about 30%. The data originate from a study of tumor-infiltrating lymphocytes in glioblastoma multiforme. Broader study findings: TCR plus mutation findings rest on a single glioblastoma patient. The T cells in this sample were not sorted into functional subsets.

This clonotype was obtained from a male donor with glioblastoma. This chain connects TRBV6-5 to TRBJ2-5; D uncertain. Material: brain tumor tissue. The CDR3 region has the DNA TGTGCCAGCGGTAGGCTACTACAAGAGACCCAGTACTTC. Translation: CASGRLLQETQYF.